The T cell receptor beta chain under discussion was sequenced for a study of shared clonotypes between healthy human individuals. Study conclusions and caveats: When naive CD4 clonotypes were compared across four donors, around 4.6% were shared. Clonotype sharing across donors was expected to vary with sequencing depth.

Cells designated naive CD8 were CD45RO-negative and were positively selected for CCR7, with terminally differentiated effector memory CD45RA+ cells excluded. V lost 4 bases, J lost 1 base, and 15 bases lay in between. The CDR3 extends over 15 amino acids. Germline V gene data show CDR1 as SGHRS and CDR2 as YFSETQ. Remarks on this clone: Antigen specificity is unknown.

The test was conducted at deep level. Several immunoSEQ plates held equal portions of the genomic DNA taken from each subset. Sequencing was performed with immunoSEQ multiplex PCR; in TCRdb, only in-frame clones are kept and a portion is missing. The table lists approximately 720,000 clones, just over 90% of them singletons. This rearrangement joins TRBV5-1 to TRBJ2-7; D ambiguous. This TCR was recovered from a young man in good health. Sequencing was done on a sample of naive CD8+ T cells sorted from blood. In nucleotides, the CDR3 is TGCGCCAGCAGCACGATAGCCGGTCCTTCCTACGAGCAGTACTTC. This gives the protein CASSTIAGPSYEQYF.